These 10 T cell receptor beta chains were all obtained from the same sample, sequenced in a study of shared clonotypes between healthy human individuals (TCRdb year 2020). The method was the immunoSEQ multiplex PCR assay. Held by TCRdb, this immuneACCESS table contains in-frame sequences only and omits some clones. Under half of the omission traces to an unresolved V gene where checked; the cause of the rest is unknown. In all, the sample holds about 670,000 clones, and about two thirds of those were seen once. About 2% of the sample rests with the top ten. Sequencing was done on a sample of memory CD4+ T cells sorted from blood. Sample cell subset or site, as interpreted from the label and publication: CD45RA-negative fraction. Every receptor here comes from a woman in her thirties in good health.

This CDR3 reads CASSFNPRLAGYNEQFF. In DNA form, the CDR3 reads TGTGCCAGCAGCTTTAATCCCCGACTAGCGGGCTACAATGAGCAGTTCTTC. The chain joins TRBV5-6 to TRBJ2-1, with 10 bases fitting TRBD2. After removal of 2 bases from V and 3 bases from J, the junction contained 8 bases not matched to a gene. This CDR3 spans 17 amino acids. Germline values: CDR1 SGHDT, CDR2 YYEEEE.

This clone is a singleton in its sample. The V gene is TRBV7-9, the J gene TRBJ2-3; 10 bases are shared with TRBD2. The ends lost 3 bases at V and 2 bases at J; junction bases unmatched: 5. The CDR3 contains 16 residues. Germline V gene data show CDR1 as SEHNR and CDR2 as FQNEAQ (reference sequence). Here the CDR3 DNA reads TGTGCCAGCAGCTTTCTAGCGGGAGCGGACACAGATACGCAGTATTTT. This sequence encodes CASSFLAGADTDTQYF. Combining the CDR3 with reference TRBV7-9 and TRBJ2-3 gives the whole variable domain DTGVSQNPRHKITKRGQNVTFRCDPISEHNRLYWYRQTLGQGPEFLTYFQNEAQLEKSRLLSDRFSAERPKGSFSTLEIQRTEQGDSAMYLCASSFLAGADTDTQYFGPGTRLTVL.

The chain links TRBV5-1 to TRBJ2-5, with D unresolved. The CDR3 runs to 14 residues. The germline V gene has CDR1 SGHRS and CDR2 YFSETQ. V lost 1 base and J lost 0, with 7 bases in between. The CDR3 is CASSLLGNQETQYF. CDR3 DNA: TGCGCCAGCAGCTTGTTGGGGAACCAAGAGACCCAGTACTTC.

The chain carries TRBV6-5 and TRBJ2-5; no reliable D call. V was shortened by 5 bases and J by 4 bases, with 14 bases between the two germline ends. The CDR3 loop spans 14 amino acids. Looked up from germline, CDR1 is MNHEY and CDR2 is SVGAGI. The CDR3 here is CASSPFMNSETQYF. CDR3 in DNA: TGTGCCAGCAGTCCGTTCATGAACTCAGAGACCCAGTACTTC.

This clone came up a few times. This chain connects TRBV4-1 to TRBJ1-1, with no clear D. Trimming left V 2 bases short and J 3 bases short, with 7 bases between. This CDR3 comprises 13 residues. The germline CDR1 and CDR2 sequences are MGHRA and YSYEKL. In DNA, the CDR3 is TGCGCCAGCAGCCAACAGGACGACACTGAAGCTTTCTTT. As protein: CASSQQDDTEAFF.

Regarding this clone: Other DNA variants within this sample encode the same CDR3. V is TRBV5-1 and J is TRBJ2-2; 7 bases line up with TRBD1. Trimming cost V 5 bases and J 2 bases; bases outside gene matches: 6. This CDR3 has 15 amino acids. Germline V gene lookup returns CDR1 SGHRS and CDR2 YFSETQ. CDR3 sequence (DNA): TGCGCCAGCAGTCCGGGGACAGAAAACACCGGGGAGCTGTTTTTT. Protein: CASSPGTENTGELFF.

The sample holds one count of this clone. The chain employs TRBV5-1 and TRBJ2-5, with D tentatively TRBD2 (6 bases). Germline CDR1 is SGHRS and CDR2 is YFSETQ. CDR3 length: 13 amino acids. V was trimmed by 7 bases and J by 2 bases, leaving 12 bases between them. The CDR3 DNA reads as TGCGCCAGCGGCCTAGCGACTCAAGAGACCCAGTACTTC. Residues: CASGLATQETQYF.

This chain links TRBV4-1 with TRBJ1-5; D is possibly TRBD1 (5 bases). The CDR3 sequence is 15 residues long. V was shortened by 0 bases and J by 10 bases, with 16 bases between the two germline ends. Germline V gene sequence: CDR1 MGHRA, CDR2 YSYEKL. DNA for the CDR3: TGCGCCAGCAGCCAAGAATGGGGCAGGGTCGGCCCCCAGCATTTT. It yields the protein CASSQEWGRVGPQHF.

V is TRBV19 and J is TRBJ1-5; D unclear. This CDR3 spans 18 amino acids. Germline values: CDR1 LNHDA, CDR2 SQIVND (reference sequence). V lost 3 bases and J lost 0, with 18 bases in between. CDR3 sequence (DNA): TGTGCCAGTAGTATTTTTTCCTCAACGGGGTATAGCAATCAGCCCCAGCATTTT. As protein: CASSIFSSTGYSNQPQHF.

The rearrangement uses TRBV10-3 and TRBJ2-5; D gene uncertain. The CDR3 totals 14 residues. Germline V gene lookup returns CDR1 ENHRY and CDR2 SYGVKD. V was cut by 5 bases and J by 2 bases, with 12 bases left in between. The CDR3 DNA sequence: TGTGCCATCAGTCGGCCCCCACCGCAAGAGACCCAGTACTTC. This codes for CAISRPPPQETQYF.